The 7 T cell receptor beta chains below all came from one sample that was sequenced in a study of T cell responses to AZD1222 COVID-19 vaccine. Sequenced by immunoSEQ multiplex PCR; TCRdb stores in-frame clones only, minus some. The sample records more than 60,000 clones, roughly 85% being singletons. The source was peripheral blood, collected on day 0 of AZD1222 vaccination. Receptor source: an adult in good health.

The rearrangement links TRBV6-5 to TRBJ2-7; 7 bases align to TRBD2. The V gene end was trimmed by 6 bases and the J gene end by 1 base; junction bases not matched to a gene: 6. The CDR3 has 14 amino acids. Looked up from germline, CDR1 is MNHEY and CDR2 is SVGAGI. The CDR3 reads CASRTGRVSYEQYF. Written as DNA, the CDR3 is TGTGCCAGCAGGACGGGGAGGGTATCCTACGAGCAGTACTTC.

This chain joins TRBV25-1 and TRBJ2-3; TRBD1 agrees at 10 bases. CDR1 is MGHDK, CDR2 SYGVNS, per germline. With 0 bases clipped from V and 4 bases from J, the junction kept 10 bases outside the gene matches. The CDR3 extends over 18 amino acids. CDR3 DNA: TGTGCCAGCAGTGAATATATTCCGGGACAGGGGTTGGCAGATACGCAGTATTTT. Its translation: CASSEYIPGQGLADTQYF. Supplemented by reference TRBV25-1 and TRBJ2-3, the full variable domain reads EADIYQTPRYLVIGTGKKITLECSQTMGHDKMYWYQQDPGMELHLIHYSYGVNSTEKGDLSSESTVSRIRTEHFPLTLESARPSHTSQYLCASSEYIPGQGLADTQYFGPGTRLTVL.

The V and J genes are TRBV5-4 and TRBJ1-1, with 9 positions matching TRBD1. Germline CDR1 reads SGHNT; CDR2 reads YYREEE (reference sequence). The CDR3 has 13 residues. Germline trimming cut 5 bases from V and 7 bases from J; bases unmatched to any gene: 6. CDR3 in DNA: TGTGCCAGCAGTCGGGACAGGGTTATTGAAGCTTTCTTT. Its protein is CASSRDRVIEAFF.

CDR3 nucleotide sequence: TGTGCCAGCAGCATAGGGCTAAACAACCTCTACGAGCAGTACTTC. Translated: CASSIGLNNLYEQYF. The gene calls are TRBV11-2 and TRBJ2-7; no clear D. Germline lookup yields CDR1 SGHAT and CDR2 FQNNGV. Trimming cost V 5 bases and J 3 bases, with 17 bases left between them. CDR3 size: 15 residues.

This chain uses TRBV24-1 with TRBJ1-5, with D uncertain. The CDR3 extends over 14 amino acids. Trimming removed 4 bases at V and 8 bases at J, with 14 bases between. Per germline, CDR1 KGHDR and CDR2 SFDVKD. CDR3 DNA: TGTGCCACCAGTGACGGCCCCCCTGGGAAGCCCCAGCATTTT. Translation gives CATSDGPPGKPQHF.

This clone was counted only a few times. V is TRBV6-5 and J is TRBJ1-3; TRBD1 matches 8 bases. Germline values: CDR1 MNHEY, CDR2 SVGAGI. With 5 bases clipped from V and 7 bases from J, the junction kept 10 bases outside the gene matches. This CDR3 comprises 15 residues. The CDR3 region is CASSPGQEGWNTIYF. CDR3 in DNA: TGTGCCAGCAGTCCGGGACAGGAGGGGTGGAACACCATATATTTT.

This rearrangement joins TRBV9 to TRBJ1-1, with a tentative D call TRBD1 (5 bases). CDR1 and CDR2 from the germline V gene are SGDLS and YYNGEE. The CDR3 totals 15 residues. V lost 3 bases and J 1 base, leaving 13 bases between the germline ends. CDR3 amino acids: CASSGRGRENTEAFF. Written as DNA, the CDR3 is TGTGCCAGCAGCGGTCGGGGCAGGGAGAACACTGAAGCTTTCTTT.